This entry lists 32 T cell receptor beta chains sequenced from one sample in a study of blood T cells in healthy people across ages. A second PCR, run for about 6 to 11 cycles, used a sample-barcoded 5' primer plus a J-beta primer mix. TCRdb used MiXCR to reprocess the 5' RACE reads, holding one entry per CDR3 protein. Among roughly 500,000 distinct CDR3 sequences listed, 20% to 30% were seen once. These sequences were also reported in another study, on T cells of mothers and their children.

Sequenced material: blood. These receptors all come from a boy younger than 18 in good health.

A few counts support this clonotype. The chain links TRBV4-2 to TRBJ2-3; tentatively, D is TRBD1 or TRBD2 (6 bases each). Trimming cost V 0 bases and J 2 bases, with 15 bases left between them. There are 17 residues in the CDR3. Germline V lookup: CDR1 LGHNA, CDR2 YNFKEQ. The CDR3 DNA follows: TGTGCCAGCAGCCAAGATCGGGGGCATCAGGACACAGATACGCAGTATTTT. This codes for CASSQDRGHQDTDTQYF.

This clonotype was recorded a few times. This chain joins TRBV4-2 and TRBJ2-2; possibly TRBD1 for D (5 bases). Trimming took 2 bases from V and 2 from J, leaving 15 bases between them. CDR1 and CDR2 (germline): LGHNA, YNFKEQ. The CDR3 is 17 amino acids. The CDR3 here is CASSQYGVTGNTGELFF. CDR3 nucleotide sequence: TGTGCCAGCAGCCAATACGGAGTCACAGGAAACACCGGGGAGCTGTTTTTT.

The chain uses TRBV9 and TRBJ2-3; no clear D. Germline CDR1 and CDR2: SGDLS and YYNGEE. There are 16 residues in the CDR3. V lost 4 bases and J lost 0, with 15 bases in between. The CDR3 bases are TGTGCCAGCAGCCCCCCAGTTACACCTAGCACAGATACGCAGTATTTT. Encoded protein: CASSPPVTPSTDTQYF. Combining the CDR3 with reference TRBV9 and TRBJ2-3 gives the whole variable domain DSGVTQTPKHLITATGQRVTLRCSPRSGDLSVYWYQQSLDQGLQFLIQYYNGEERAKGNILERFSAQQFPDLHSELNLSSLELGDSALYFCASSPPVTPSTDTQYFGPGTRLTVL.

The chain couples TRBV9 to TRBJ2-3; TRBD1 aligns across 7 bases. Per the germline V gene, CDR1 is SGDLS and CDR2 is YYNGEE. Unmatched junction bases numbered 5, after V lost 0 bases and J lost 1 base. The CDR3 has 16 amino acids. The DNA of the CDR3 is TGTGCCAGCAGCGTAGGAAGGGACAGTGGCACAGATACGCAGTATTTT. This codes for CASSVGRDSGTDTQYF.

This sequence joins TRBV27 and TRBJ1-5; weak D call: TRBD1 (6 bases). Trimming shortened V by 6 bases and J by 4 bases, and 13 bases separated the two germline ends. Germline V CDR1 and CDR2: MNHEY, SMNVEV (reference sequence). CDR3 length: 14 residues. CDR3 amino acids: CASSLGTLNQPQHF. In nucleotides, the CDR3 is TGTGCCAGCAGCTTAGGGACACTTAATCAGCCCCAGCATTTT.

The chain recombines TRBV7-2 with TRBJ2-3, with D hard to call. The ends were cut back, 5 bases at V and 4 bases at J, with 13 bases in the middle. The germline gives CDR1 SGHTA, CDR2 FQGNSA. This CDR3 is built from 14 residues. CDR3 loop: CASSRLLTSDTQYF. For the CDR3, the DNA is TGTGCCAGCAGCCGGCTGCTTACTTCAGATACGCAGTATTTT.

The chain is built from TRBV13 and TRBJ1-1; D gene uncertain. Looked up from germline, CDR1 is PRHDT and CDR2 is FYEKMQ (reference sequence). Trimming stripped 3 bases from V and 1 base from J, with 12 bases between. This CDR3 is 15 amino acids long. As DNA, the CDR3 is TGTGCCAGCAGCTTTGCTTTGTTGGGGAACACTGAAGCTTTCTTT. The encoded protein is CASSFALLGNTEAFF.

This clonotype was picked up a small number of times. J is TRBJ2-2 and V is TRBV7-6; 7 bases line up with TRBD1. CDR1 and CDR2 from the germline V gene are SGHVS and FNYEAQ. The CDR3 spans 18 residues. Trimming at V came to 0 bases and at J to 4 bases, leaving 11 bases not matched to a gene. CDR3 nucleotides: TGTGCCAGCAGCTTAGCCTCCGTGAGGGGGCGACCCACCGGGGAGCTGTTTTTT. Amino acids: CASSLASVRGRPTGELFF.

This clonotype was seen more than once but under ten times. CDR3 sequence (DNA): TGTGCCAGCTCACCCACCGTCTTGCAGAACACTGAAGCTTTCTTT. It specifies CASSPTVLQNTEAFF. The chain couples TRBV18 to TRBJ1-1; unclear D gene. Trimming took off 3 bases at V and 1 base at J, with 12 bases between the two ends. The germline V gene has CDR1 KGHSH and CDR2 LQKENI. The CDR3 runs 15 residues.

This clonotype was observed a handful of times. The CDR3 coding sequence is TGTGCCAGCAGCTGGGCCGAAGAAACCGGGGAGCTGTTTTTT. It is translated as CASSWAEETGELFF. The gene calls are TRBV7-9 and TRBJ2-2; no clear D. The CDR3 loop spans 14 amino acids. V lost 4 bases, J lost 5 bases, and 11 bases lay in between. Germline V gene data show CDR1 as SEHNR and CDR2 as FQNEAQ (reference sequence).

This chain joins TRBV18 and TRBJ1-5, with D hard to call. Germline CDR1 and CDR2: KGHSH and LQKENI. V was cut by 2 bases and J by 5 bases, with 7 bases left in between. The CDR3 length is 13 residues. The CDR3 bases are TGTGCCAGCTCACCATCGCTCGATCAGCCCCAGCATTTT. It specifies CASSPSLDQPQHF.

This clonotype was recorded a few times. CDR3 region: CASSLFSEETQYF. CDR3 coding DNA: TGTGCCAGCAGCTTATTCTCAGAAGAGACCCAGTACTTC. The V gene is TRBV7-9, the J gene TRBJ2-5; no definite D call. CDR1 is SEHNR and CDR2 is FQNEAQ in the germline V gene (reference sequence). CDR3 length equals 13 residues. V shed 2 bases and J shed 3 bases, with 7 bases lying between them.

This clonotype was seen only a few times. The chain combines TRBV19 with TRBJ2-5; tentatively, D is TRBD1 (6 bases). The DNA end lines up better with TRBJ2-7; the J call may be wrong. This CDR3 is 14 amino acids long. Germline loops: CDR1 LNHDA, CDR2 SQIVND (reference sequence). DNA for the CDR3: TGTGCCAGTATGACCGGGACATCACCCTACGAGCAGTACTTC. It translates to CASMTGTSPYEQYF.

V and J are TRBV25-1 and TRBJ2-7; a possible D gene is TRBD1 (5 bases). V was shortened by 4 bases and J by 3 bases, with 19 bases between the two germline ends. The CDR3 loop spans 16 amino acids. From germline, CDR1 is MGHDK and CDR2 SYGVNS. CDR3 region: CASSGGLGRGVYEQYF. CDR3 coding DNA: TGTGCCAGCAGTGGGGGCCTGGGAAGGGGTGTCTACGAGCAGTACTTC.

The chain couples TRBV28 to TRBJ2-7, with no clear D. The CDR3 extends over 14 amino acids. Germline V gives CDR1 MDHEN, CDR2 SYDVKM. Trimming took 5 bases from V and 3 from J, leaving 14 bases between them. The CDR3 loop reads CASSPRQVLYEQYF. CDR3 DNA sequence: TGTGCCAGCAGTCCGCGGCAGGTCCTCTACGAGCAGTACTTC.

This clonotype was observed a handful of times. The gene calls are TRBV10-2 and TRBJ2-1; TRBD2 matches 7 bases. This CDR3 has 16 residues. The V gene's germline CDR1 is WSHSY and CDR2 SAAADI. After removal of 2 bases from V and 9 bases from J, the junction contained 13 bases not matched to a gene. The DNA for the CDR3 is TGCGCCAGCAGTGAGCGTTTAGGGGAGGGTACTCTTGAGCAGTTCTTC. Translation: CASSERLGEGTLEQFF.

As to this clonotype: Germline is not matched at one junction end, which may reflect a read error. The chain links TRBV7-2 to TRBJ2-3; D may correspond to TRBD1 or TRBD2 (5 bases each). Germline CDR1 and CDR2: SGHTA and FQGNSA. The CDR3 covers 16 residues. CDR3 sequence: CVSSLGRGVPTDTQYF. The CDR3 nucleotides read TGTGTCAGCAGCTTAGGTCGGGGCGTCCCCACAGATACGCAGTATTTT.

This clonotype appeared a few times. The chain links TRBV6-6 to TRBJ1-3, with TRBD1 matching over 9 bases. V trimming: 2 bases; J trimming: 4 bases; junction bases outside the gene matches: 3. This CDR3 comprises 15 residues. CDR1 MNHNY and CDR2 SVGAGI come from the germline V gene (reference sequence). DNA for the CDR3: TGTGCCAGCAGTTACCAAGGGACAGGGGGAAACACCATATATTTT. It yields the protein CASSYQGTGGNTIYF.

J is TRBJ2-5 and V is TRBV13; D not resolved. Germline CDR1 is PRHDT and CDR2 is FYEKMQ (reference sequence). The CDR3 is 13 amino acids. Trimming left V 6 bases short and J 3 bases short, with 11 bases between. CDR3 in DNA: TGTGCCAGCAGTCTCGACAATAAAGAGACCCAGTACTTC. Residues: CASSLDNKETQYF.

Details on this clonotype: One end of the junction is discordant with germline, which a read error may explain. This chain connects TRBV20-1 to TRBJ2-2, with 10 bases fitting TRBD2. The CDR3 extends over 16 amino acids. Germline CDR1 DFQATT, CDR2 SNEGSKA (reference sequence). CDR3 in amino acids: CSARDLAGVDTGELFF. CDR3 sequence (DNA): TGCAGTGCTAGAGACCTAGCGGGAGTTGACACTGGGGAGCTGTTTTTT.

This chain uses TRBV6-2 or TRBV6-3 with TRBJ1-3; no clear D gene. The CDR3 covers 15 residues. Looked up from germline, CDR1 is MNHEY and CDR2 is SVGEGT. V lost 0 bases, J lost 2 bases, and 8 bases lay in between. The chain's CDR3 is CASSYSAEAGNTIYF. In DNA, the CDR3 is TGTGCCAGCAGTTACTCGGCAGAGGCTGGAAACACCATATATTTT.

The chain couples TRBV28 to TRBJ2-7, with 9 bases identical to TRBD1. The CDR3 spans 15 residues. Trimming cost V 4 bases and J 0 bases; bases outside gene matches: 4. The V gene's germline CDR1 is MDHEN and CDR2 SYDVKM. CDR3 in amino acids: CASSSQGANSYEQYF. In nucleotides, the CDR3 is TGTGCCAGCAGTTCACAGGGGGCTAACTCCTACGAGCAGTACTTC.

This clonotype has ten or more counts. V is TRBV4-2 and J is TRBJ2-5, with D unclear. V lost 4 bases to trimming and J lost 5 bases, with 11 bases between them. The CDR3 runs 13 residues. Germline-derived CDR1 and CDR2 are LGHNA and YNFKEQ. The CDR3 here is CASSPDQKETQYF. In DNA form, the CDR3 reads TGTGCCAGCAGCCCCGACCAAAAGGAGACCCAGTACTTC.

The V call is TRBV18, the J call TRBJ2-5; D is perhaps TRBD1 (6 bases). Trimming cost V 5 bases and J 0 bases, with 10 bases left between them. Germline CDR1 reads KGHSH; CDR2 reads LQKENI. The CDR3 contains 14 residues. CDR3 coding DNA: TGTGCCAGCTCAGTCCGGGACAACCAAGAGACCCAGTACTTC. It codes for CASSVRDNQETQYF.

This clonotype was observed a few times. The chain couples TRBV18 to TRBJ2-7; perhaps TRBD1 as D (5 bases). With the DNA end fitting TRBJ2-1 better, the J assignment may be wrong. The CDR3 totals 12 residues. Germline CDR1 KGHSH, CDR2 LQKENI. In DNA form, the CDR3 reads TGTGCCAGCTCATCCAGGGTTACTGAGCAGTTCTTC. This translates into CASSSRVTEQFF.

The chain has TRBV7-2 and TRBJ1-5; 9 bases are a match to TRBD1. CDR1 is SGHTA and CDR2 is FQGNSA in the germline V gene. Trimming removed 5 bases from V and 6 bases from J; junction bases left unmatched: 8. The length of the CDR3 is 15 residues. CDR3 coding DNA: TGTGCCAGCAGCCCACAGGGGGCGCCCCGTCAGCCCCAGCATTTT. It is translated as CASSPQGAPRQPQHF. Full variable domain (remainder filled in from reference TRBV7-2 and TRBJ1-5): GAGVSQSPSNKVTEKGKDVELRCDPISGHTALYWYRQSLGQGLEFLIYFQGNSAPDKSGLPSDRFSAERTGGSVSTLTIQRTQQEDSAVYLCASSPQGAPRQPQHFGDGTRLSIL.

This clonotype was seen more than once but under ten times. The chain is built from TRBV25-1 and TRBJ2-7; maybe TRBD1 (6 bases). The CDR3 spans 14 residues. The germline V gene has CDR1 MGHDK and CDR2 SYGVNS. Trimming removed 4 bases at V and 2 bases at J, with 12 bases between. CDR3 bases: TGTGCCAGCAGTGCACCGGGACAAACCTACGAGCAGTACTTC. It is translated as CASSAPGQTYEQYF.

This clonotype was counted between two and nine times. The genes are TRBV5-1 and TRBJ2-3, with D perhaps TRBD1 or TRBD2 (5 bases each). V was pared by 3 bases and J by 0 bases, with 14 bases between. This CDR3 is built from 16 residues. In germline, CDR1 is SGHRS, CDR2 YFSETQ. CDR3 nucleotides: TGCGCCAGCAGCTACGGGGCAGCGTTAAGCACAGATACGCAGTATTTT. Its translation is CASSYGAALSTDTQYF.

V is TRBV6-6 and J is TRBJ1-5; D is ambiguous. The CDR3 has 12 amino acids. Germline V gene lookup returns CDR1 MNHNY and CDR2 SVGAGI (reference sequence). V gave up 6 bases and J gave up 6 bases, with 9 bases separating them. CDR3 nucleotide sequence: TGTGCCAGCAGCACCACCCTTCAGCCCCAGCATTTT. It is translated as CASSTTLQPQHF.

This clonotype turned up a few times. This chain connects TRBV14 to TRBJ1-1, with a tentative D call TRBD1 (6 bases). CDR3 length: 16 amino acids. V was trimmed by 0 bases and J by 1 base, leaving 12 bases between them. In germline, CDR1 is SGHDN, CDR2 FVKESK. This CDR3 is CASSQEQGGRNTEAFF. The CDR3, as DNA: TGTGCCAGCAGCCAAGAACAGGGAGGGCGGAACACTGAAGCTTTCTTT.

Comments on this clonotype: Germline is not matched at one junction end, which may reflect a read error. This rearrangement joins TRBV6-6 to TRBJ2-5, with D uncertain. The germline V gene encodes CDR1 MNHNY and CDR2 SVGAGI (reference sequence). The CDR3 is 16 amino acids. The CDR3 sequence: CTSSYSELQTQETQYF. CDR3 bases: TGTACCAGCAGTTACTCGGAGCTACAGACTCAAGAGACCCAGTACTTC.

V usage is TRBV7-2 and J usage is TRBJ2-5; TRBD2 is a possible D gene (6 bases). The end of the DNA is better explained by TRBJ2-7, so the J call may be wrong. Germline V CDR1 and CDR2: SGHTA, FQGNSA. CDR3 length: 13 amino acids. The CDR3 DNA follows: TGTGCCAGCAAGATGGGGGGAAGGTACGAGCAGTACTTC. Its translation is CASKMGGRYEQYF.